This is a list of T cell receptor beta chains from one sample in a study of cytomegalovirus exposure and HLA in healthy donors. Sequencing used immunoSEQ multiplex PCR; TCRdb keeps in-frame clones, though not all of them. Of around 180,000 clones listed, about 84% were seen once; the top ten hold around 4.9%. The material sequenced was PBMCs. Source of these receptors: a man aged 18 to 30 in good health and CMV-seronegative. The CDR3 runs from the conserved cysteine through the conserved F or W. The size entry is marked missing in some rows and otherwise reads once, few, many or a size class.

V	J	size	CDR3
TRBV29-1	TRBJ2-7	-	CSVRPGQGRYEQYF
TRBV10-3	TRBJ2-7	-	CAISGTRGLAGRNGEQYF
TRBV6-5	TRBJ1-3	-	CASSRNLKVDTIYF
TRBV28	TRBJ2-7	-	CASLGEGVAGVREQYF
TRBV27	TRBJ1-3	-	CASSSNRVPGNTIYF
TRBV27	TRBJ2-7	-	CATAQGSTYEQYF
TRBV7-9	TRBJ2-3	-	CASSYTPGLASTDTQYF
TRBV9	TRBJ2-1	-	CASSVEGQSYNEQFF
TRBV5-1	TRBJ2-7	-	CASSFGTGAYEQYF
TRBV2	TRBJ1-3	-	CASSPSGNTIYF
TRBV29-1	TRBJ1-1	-	CSVEKGGTGGHTEAFF
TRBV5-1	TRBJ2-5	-	CASSPQGLAGGRTETQYF
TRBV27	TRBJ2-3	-	CASSYDSSGTDTQYF
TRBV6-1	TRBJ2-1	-	CASSERDRVYNEQFF
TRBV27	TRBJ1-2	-	CASSPRTGNGYTF
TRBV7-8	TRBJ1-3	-	CASSSSGQGNTIYF
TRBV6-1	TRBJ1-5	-	CASSEAWGHNSNQPQHF
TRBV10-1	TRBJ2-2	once	CASSELGQGAGELFF
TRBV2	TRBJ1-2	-	CASSEGKGLTSLSYGYTF
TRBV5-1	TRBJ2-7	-	CASSLGVSGQGSYEQYF
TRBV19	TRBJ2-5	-	CASSIGGVRAETQYF
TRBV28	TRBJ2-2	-	CASRIPRVNGELFF
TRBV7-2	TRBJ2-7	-	CASTPTGHRSYEQYF
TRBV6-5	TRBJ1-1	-	CASSPGQGGTEAFF
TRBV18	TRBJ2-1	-	CASSPEGLAGGNEQFF
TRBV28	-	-	CASTLGASGTGAYEQYF
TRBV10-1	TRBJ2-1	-	CASSVGVNKQFF
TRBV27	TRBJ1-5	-	CASSSARSNQPQHF
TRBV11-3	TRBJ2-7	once	CASSTRLAGINYEQYF
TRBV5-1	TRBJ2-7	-	CASSLGQGREQYF
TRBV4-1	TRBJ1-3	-	CASSHPSSGNTIYF
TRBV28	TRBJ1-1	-	CASSLLRGAEAFF
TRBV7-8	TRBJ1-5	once	CASSHGGLNQPQHF
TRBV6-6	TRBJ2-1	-	CASSAGASSNEQFF
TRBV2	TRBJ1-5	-	CASVRERGQPQHF
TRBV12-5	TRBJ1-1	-	CASGLVPGQPDEAFF
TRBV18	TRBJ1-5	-	CASSPTGVQPQHF
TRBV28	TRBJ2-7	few	CASSSLSYEQYF
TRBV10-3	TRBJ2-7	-	CAIKSSGGSYEQYF
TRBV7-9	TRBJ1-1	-	CASSVTGGRTEAFF
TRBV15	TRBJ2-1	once	CATSRLDRASYNEQFF
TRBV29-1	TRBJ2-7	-	CSVEEALAGGSYEQYF
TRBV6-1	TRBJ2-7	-	CASSGREIPHFYEQYF
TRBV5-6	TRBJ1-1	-	CASSLAGRGSNTEAFF
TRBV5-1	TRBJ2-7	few	CASSLVGTSYEQYF
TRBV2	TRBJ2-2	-	CASSESGTGELFF
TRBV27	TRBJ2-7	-	CASSITGIQGEQYF
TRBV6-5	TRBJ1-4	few	CASSHGQKLFF
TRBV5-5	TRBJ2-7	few	CASSPPAGSYEQYF
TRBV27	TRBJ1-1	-	CASSVRGPDTEAFF
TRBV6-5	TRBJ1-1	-	CASMGRQGRTEAFF